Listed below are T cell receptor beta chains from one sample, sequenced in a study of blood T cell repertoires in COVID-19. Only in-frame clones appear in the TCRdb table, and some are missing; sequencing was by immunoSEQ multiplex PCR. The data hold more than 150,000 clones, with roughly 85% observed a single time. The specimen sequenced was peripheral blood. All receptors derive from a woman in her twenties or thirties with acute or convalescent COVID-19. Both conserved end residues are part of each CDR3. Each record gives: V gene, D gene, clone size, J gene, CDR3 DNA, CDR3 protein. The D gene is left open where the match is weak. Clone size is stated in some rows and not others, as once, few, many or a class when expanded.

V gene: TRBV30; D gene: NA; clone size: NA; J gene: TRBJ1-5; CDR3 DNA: TGTGCCTGGAGCGTCGCCTCACGGGACAAACAGCCCCAGCATTTT; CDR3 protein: CAWSVASRDKQPQHF
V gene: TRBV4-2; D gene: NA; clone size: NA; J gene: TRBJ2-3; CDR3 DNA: TGTGCCAGCGGGCGGGACGAGACCACAGATACGCAGTATTTT; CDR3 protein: CASGRDETTDTQYF
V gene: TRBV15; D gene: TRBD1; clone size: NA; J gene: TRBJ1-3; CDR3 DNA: TGTGCCACCAGCAGAGATCGCGGGACAGGGTTCGGAAACACCATATATTTT; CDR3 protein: CATSRDRGTGFGNTIYF
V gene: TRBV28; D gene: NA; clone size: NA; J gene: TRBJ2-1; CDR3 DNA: TGTGCCAGCCGTGCCGCGGACAACTACAATGAGCAGTTCTTC; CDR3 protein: CASRAADNYNEQFF
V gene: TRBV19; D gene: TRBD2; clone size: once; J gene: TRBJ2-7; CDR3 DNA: TGTGCCAGTAGTCCGGGACTAGTTGATTCCTACGAGCAGTACTTC; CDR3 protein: CASSPGLVDSYEQYF
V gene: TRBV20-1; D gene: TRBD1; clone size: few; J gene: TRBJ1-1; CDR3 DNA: TGCAGTGCTAGTGCGGACAGGGTCTCTGAAGCTTTCTTT; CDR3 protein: CSASADRVSEAFF
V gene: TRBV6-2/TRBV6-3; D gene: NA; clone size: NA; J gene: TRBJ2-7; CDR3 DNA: TGTGCCAGCAGTTACCTGGCGGGCGGGAACTACGAGCAGTACTTC; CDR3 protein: CASSYLAGGNYEQYF
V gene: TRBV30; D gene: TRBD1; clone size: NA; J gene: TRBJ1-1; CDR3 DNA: TGTGCCTGGAGTAAGGAGGGGGACAGCGAAGCTTTCTTT; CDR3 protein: CAWSKEGDSEAFF
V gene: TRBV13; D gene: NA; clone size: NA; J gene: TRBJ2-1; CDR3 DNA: TGTGCCAGCAGCTTAGGGGGGCAGGGAGGTAATGAGCAGTTCTTC; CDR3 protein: CASSLGGQGGNEQFF
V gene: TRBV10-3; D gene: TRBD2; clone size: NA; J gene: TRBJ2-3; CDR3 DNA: TGTGCCGCGGCTAGCGGGAGAATCTCAGATACGCAGTATTTT; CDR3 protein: CAAASGRISDTQYF
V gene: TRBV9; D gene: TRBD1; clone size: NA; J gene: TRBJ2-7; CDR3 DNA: TGTGCCAGCAGCACCGGACAGGGATACGAGCAGTACTTC; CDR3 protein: CASSTGQGYEQYF
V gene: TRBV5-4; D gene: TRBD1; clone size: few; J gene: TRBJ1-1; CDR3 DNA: TGTGCCAGCAGCTTGGATTCCGGGACAGGGTCGGTAACTTTCTTT; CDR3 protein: CASSLDSGTGSVTFF
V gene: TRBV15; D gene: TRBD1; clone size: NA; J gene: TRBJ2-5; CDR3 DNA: TGTGCCACCAGCAGACCGGGACAGGGGGCGACCCAGTACTTC; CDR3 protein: CATSRPGQGATQYF
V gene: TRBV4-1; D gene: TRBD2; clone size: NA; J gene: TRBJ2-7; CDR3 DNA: TGCGCCAGCAGCCGGCCAGTTGCGGGAGTTAACGAGCAGTACTTC; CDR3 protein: CASSRPVAGVNEQYF
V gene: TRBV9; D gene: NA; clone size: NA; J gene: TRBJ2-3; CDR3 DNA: TGTGCCAGCAGCGTAGGAGGTACGCAGTATTTT; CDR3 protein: CASSVGGTQYF
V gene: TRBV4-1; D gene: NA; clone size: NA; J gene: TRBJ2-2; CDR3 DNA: TGCGCCAGCAGACAGAAAGCCACCGGGGAGCTGTTTTTT; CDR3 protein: CASRQKATGELFF
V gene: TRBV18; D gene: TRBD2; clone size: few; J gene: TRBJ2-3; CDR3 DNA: TGTGCCAGCTCACCGGGACTAGCCCCAGATACGCAGTATTTT; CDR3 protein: CASSPGLAPDTQYF
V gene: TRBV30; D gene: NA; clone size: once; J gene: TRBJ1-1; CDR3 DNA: TGTGCCTGGAGAGCGGGACGCACGAACACTGAAGCTTTCTTT; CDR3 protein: CAWRAGRTNTEAFF
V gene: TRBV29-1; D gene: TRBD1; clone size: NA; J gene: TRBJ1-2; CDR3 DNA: TGCAGCGTTGAAGATCGGCTGGGGGGACAGGGTGCAAACTATGGCTACACCTTC; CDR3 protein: CSVEDRLGGQGANYGYTF
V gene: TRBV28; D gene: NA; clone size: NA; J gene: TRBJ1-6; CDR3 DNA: TGTGCCAGCAGTTTTATCACAGCCAATTCACCCCTCCACTTT; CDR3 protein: CASSFITANSPLHF
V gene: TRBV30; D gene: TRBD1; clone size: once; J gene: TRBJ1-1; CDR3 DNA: TGTGCCTGGGGGGACAGGGGGATGCCTTTCTTT; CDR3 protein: CAWGDRGMPFF
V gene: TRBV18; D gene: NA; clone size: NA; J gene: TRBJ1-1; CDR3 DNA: TGTGCCAGCTCACCAGCGACAGCCTCCCTCCCGACTGAAGCTTTCTTT; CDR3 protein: CASSPATASLPTEAFF
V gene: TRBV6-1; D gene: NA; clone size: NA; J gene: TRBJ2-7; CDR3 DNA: TGTGCCAGCAGTGAATTGACTAAGACCTACGAGCAGTACTTC; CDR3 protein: CASSELTKTYEQYF
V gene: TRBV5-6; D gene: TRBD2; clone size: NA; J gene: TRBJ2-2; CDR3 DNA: TGTGCCAGCAGCTTGGGGCGGGAGGATTGGACCGGGGAGCTGTTTTTT; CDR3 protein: CASSLGREDWTGELFF
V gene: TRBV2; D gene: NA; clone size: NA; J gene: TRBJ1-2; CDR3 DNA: TGTGCCAGCACCACCCTTGGAGGCTATGGCTACACCTTC; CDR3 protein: CASTTLGGYGYTF
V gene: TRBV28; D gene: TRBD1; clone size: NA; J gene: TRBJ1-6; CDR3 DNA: TGTGCCAGCAGATCCCAGGGACAGGGAAGCTCCTATAATTCACCCCTCCACTTT; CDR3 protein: CASRSQGQGSSYNSPLHF
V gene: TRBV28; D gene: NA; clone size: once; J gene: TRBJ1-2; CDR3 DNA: TGTGCCAGCAGTTCAGGGGTGGCCTATGGCTACACCTTC; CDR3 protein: CASSSGVAYGYTF
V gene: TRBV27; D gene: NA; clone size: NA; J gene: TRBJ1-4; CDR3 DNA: TGTGCCAGCAGTTTACTGGCAGGGACTAATGAAAAACTGTTTTTT; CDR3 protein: CASSLLAGTNEKLFF
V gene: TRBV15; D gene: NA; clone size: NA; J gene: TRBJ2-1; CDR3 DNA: TGTGCCACCAGCAGAGATCTAGGTGAGCAGTTCTTC; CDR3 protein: CATSRDLGEQFF
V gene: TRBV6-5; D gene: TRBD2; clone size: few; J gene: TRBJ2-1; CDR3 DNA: TGTGCCAGCAGTTACTCGACTAGCGGTAATGAGCAGTTCTTC; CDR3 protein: CASSYSTSGNEQFF
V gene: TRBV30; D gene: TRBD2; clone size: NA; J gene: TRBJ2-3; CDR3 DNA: TGTGCCTGGAGTGTGCTTAGCGGGCTAGCAGATACGCAGTATTTT; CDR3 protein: CAWSVLSGLADTQYF
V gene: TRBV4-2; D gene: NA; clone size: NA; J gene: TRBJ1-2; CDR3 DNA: TGTGCCAGCAGCCCGACGGGGGGGGCGAATGGCTACACCTTC; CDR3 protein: CASSPTGGANGYTF
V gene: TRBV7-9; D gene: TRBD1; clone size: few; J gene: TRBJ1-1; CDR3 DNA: TGTGCCAGCAGCAAATACCGGGACAGTAACACTGAAGCTTTCTTT; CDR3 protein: CASSKYRDSNTEAFF
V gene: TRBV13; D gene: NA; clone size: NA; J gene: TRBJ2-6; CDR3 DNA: TGTGCCAGCAGCTTGAGGCGCTCTGGGGCCAACGTCCTGACTTTC; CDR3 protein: CASSLRRSGANVLTF
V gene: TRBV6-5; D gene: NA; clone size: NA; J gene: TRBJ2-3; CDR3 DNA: TGTGCCAGCAGTTACTCCCGGGGGACGGGGGATACGCAGTATTTT; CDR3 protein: CASSYSRGTGDTQYF
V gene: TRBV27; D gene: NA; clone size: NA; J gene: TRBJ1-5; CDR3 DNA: TGTGCCAGCAGTTTATTGTTTATCGGGACACCTGGGCCCCAGCATTTT; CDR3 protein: CASSLLFIGTPGPQHF
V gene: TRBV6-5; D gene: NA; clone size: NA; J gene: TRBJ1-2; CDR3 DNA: TGTGCCAGCAGTTCCCTAGTGGGGGGGAACTATGGCTACACCTTC; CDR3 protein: CASSSLVGGNYGYTF
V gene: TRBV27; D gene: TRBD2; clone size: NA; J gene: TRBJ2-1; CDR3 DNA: TGTGCCAGCAGTTCCCCACTAGCGGGATTCAAGTACAATGAGCAGTTCTTC; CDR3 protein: CASSSPLAGFKYNEQFF
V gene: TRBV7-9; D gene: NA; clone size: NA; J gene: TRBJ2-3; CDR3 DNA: TGTGCCAGCAGCCTCTCAGACTCTACAGATACGCAGTATTTT; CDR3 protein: CASSLSDSTDTQYF
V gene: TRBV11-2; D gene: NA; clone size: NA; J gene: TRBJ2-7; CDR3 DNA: TGTGCCAGCAGGTCCGACGGGATTTCCTACGAGCAGTACTTC; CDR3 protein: CASRSDGISYEQYF
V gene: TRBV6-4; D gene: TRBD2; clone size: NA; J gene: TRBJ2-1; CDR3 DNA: TGTGCCAGCAGTGACGGGGAGGGTGAGCAGTTCTTC; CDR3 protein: CASSDGEGEQFF
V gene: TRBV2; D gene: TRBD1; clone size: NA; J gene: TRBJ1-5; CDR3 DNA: TGTGCCAGCAGTCAGGACAGGGGAGGGCAGCCCCAGCATTTT; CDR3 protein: CASSQDRGGQPQHF
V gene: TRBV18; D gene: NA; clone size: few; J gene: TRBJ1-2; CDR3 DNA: TGTGCCAGCTCACCACCTAGGGGCGGCTACACCTTC; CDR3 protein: CASSPPRGGYTF
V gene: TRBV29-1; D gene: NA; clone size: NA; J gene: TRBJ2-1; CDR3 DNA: TGCAGCGTTGATGATAAAGGGGTGGATTTTAATGAGCAGTTCTTC; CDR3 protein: CSVDDKGVDFNEQFF
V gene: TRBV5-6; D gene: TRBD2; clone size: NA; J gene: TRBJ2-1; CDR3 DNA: TGTGCCAGCAGCTTCCGTTTCCTTGGGACTAGCGGGCCCAATGAGCAGTTCTTC; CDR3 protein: CASSFRFLGTSGPNEQFF
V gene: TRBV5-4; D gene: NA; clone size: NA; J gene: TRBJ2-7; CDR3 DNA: TGTGCCAGCAGCTTATCTCCAGGGCTGAGCTCCTACGAGCAGTACTTC; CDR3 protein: CASSLSPGLSSYEQYF
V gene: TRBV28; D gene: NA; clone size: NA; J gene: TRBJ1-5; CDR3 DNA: TGTGCCAGCACCTCTAGCAATCAGCCCCAGCATTTT; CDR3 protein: CASTSSNQPQHF
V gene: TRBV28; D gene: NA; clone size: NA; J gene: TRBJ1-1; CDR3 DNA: TGTGCCAGCAGTTTGTCCAGAGAAGCTTTCTTT; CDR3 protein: CASSLSREAFF
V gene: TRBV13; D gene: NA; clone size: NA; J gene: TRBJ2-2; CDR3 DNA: TGTGCCAGCAGCCGAAATGACTACGTCACCGGGGAGCTGTTTTTT; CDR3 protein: CASSRNDYVTGELFF
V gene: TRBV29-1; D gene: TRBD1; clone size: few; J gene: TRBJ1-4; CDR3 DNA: TGCAGCGGCCAGACAGGGGGCCGGGGTGAAAAACTGTTTTTT; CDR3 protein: CSGQTGGRGEKLFF
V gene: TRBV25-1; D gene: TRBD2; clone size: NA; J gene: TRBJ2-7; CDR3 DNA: TGTGCCAGCAGTGATCCGGGGACTAGCAACCCCTACGAGCAGTACTTC; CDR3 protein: CASSDPGTSNPYEQYF
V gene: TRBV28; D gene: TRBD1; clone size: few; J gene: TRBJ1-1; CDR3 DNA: TGTGCCAGCAGGTCGACAGGGACGAACACTGAAGCTTTCTTT; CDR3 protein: CASRSTGTNTEAFF
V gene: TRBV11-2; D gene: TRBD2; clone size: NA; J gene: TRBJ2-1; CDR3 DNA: TGTGCCCCGTCTTCGGGCGGGGGGGCTTATGAGCAGTTCTTC; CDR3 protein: CAPSSGGGAYEQFF
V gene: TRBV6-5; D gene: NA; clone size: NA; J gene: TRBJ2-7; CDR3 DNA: TGTGCCAGCCGGGGGGCATCCTACGAGCAGTACTTC; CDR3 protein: CASRGASYEQYF
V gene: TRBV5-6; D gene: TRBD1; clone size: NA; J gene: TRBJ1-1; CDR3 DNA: TGTGCCAGCAGCGGACCACAGGGGACATCTGAAGCTTTCTTT; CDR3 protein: CASSGPQGTSEAFF
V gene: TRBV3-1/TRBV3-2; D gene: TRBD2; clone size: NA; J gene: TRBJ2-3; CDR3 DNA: TGTGCCAGCAGCCAGGGACTAGCGGGGGGGCGACGTTCAGATACGCAGTATTTT; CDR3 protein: CASSQGLAGGRRSDTQYF
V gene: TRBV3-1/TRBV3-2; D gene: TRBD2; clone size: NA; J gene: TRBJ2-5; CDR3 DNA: TGTGCCAGCAGGACGGAGCGTCGAGCGGGAGGAGAGACCCAGTACTTC; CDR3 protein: CASRTERRAGGETQYF
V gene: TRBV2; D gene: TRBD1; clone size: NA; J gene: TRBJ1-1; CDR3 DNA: TGTGCCAGCAGGGGCCGACAGGGGGTGAACACTGAAGCTTTCTTT; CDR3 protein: CASRGRQGVNTEAFF